Each of the 17 T cell receptor beta chains below was sequenced from the same sample in a study of cytomegalovirus exposure and HLA in healthy donors. Primers: 60 Vbeta forward and 13 Jbeta reverse. Libraries were prepared by immunoSEQ multiplex PCR; TCRdb keeps only in-frame clonotypes and omits some of them. The table includes roughly 100,000 clones, roughly 80% detected once. The sample consisted of PBMCs. Receptor source: a man in his thirties or forties in good health and CMV-seropositive.

V is TRBV11-1 and J is TRBJ2-7; 7 bases are shared with TRBD1. CDR3 length: 13 amino acids. The V gene end was trimmed by 5 bases and the J gene end by 4 bases; junction bases not matched to a gene: 5. CDR1 SGHAT and CDR2 FQDESV come from the germline V gene (reference sequence). DNA of the CDR3: TGTGCCAGCAGCCCGTCCAGGGGGTACGAGCAGTACTTC. This codes for CASSPSRGYEQYF.

In the case of this clone: The same CDR3 is also encoded by other DNA sequences in this sample. This rearrangement joins TRBV19 to TRBJ2-7, with D maybe TRBD1 (5 bases). The germline V gene encodes CDR1 LNHDA and CDR2 SQIVND (reference sequence). CDR3 length equals 14 residues. V gave up 2 bases and J gave up 1 base, with 9 bases separating them. This CDR3 reads CASSIQGSSYEQYF. The CDR3 DNA is TGTGCCAGTAGTATACAGGGATCGTCCTACGAGCAGTACTTC.

The rearrangement joins TRBV30 to TRBJ1-1; TRBD1 agrees at 7 bases. CDR1 and CDR2 (germline): GTSNPN, SVGIG (reference sequence). Unmatched junction bases numbered 5, after V lost 4 bases and J lost 3 bases. The CDR3 consists of 13 residues. CDR3 in amino acids: CAWNYGTDTEAFF. The CDR3, as DNA: TGTGCCTGGAATTATGGGACAGACACTGAAGCTTTCTTT.

The chain combines TRBV15 with TRBJ2-2, with TRBD1 identical over 8 bases. The J segment lost 6 bases and the V segment lost 5 bases, leaving 2 bases of the junction unmatched. Germline assignment: CDR1 LNHNV and CDR2 YYDKDF (reference sequence). The CDR3 totals 13 residues. For the CDR3, the DNA is TGTGCCACCAGCTTACAGGGGGCCGGGGAGCTGTTTTTT. Amino acid sequence: CATSLQGAGELFF.

This clone was recorded once. J is TRBJ2-7 and V is TRBV30; possibly TRBD1 for D (6 bases). V lost 3 bases and J lost 4, with 16 bases in between. The CDR3 spans 14 residues. CDR1 and CDR2 (germline): GTSNPN, SVGIG (reference sequence). The CDR3 sequence is CAWSPIQGSYEQYF. CDR3 in DNA: TGTGCCTGGAGCCCGATACAGGGTTCGTACGAGCAGTACTTC.

This clone was observed a handful of times. This chain uses TRBV13 with TRBJ2-1; D possibly corresponds to TRBD2 (5 bases). From germline, CDR1 is PRHDT and CDR2 FYEKMQ (reference sequence). The CDR3 has 16 residues. Trimming cost V 5 bases and J 0 bases, with 14 bases left between them. CDR3: CASSPWETLSYNEQFF. The CDR3 nucleotides are TGTGCCAGCAGCCCCTGGGAGACCCTCTCCTACAATGAGCAGTTCTTC.

The CDR3 DNA is TGTGCCAGCAGTTACGGCCACGAGCAGTACTTC. This gives the protein CASSYGHEQYF. The chain is built from TRBV6-5 and TRBJ2-7; D is unclear. With 2 bases removed from V and 5 bases from J, the gap between germline ends came to 4 bases. In germline, CDR1 is MNHEY, CDR2 SVGAGI. This CDR3 spans 11 amino acids.

The V gene is TRBV2, the J gene TRBJ1-2; tentative D call: TRBD1 (6 bases). V lost 4 bases, J lost 4 bases, and 13 bases lay in between. The CDR3 extends over 14 amino acids. Germline V gene lookup returns CDR1 SNHLY and CDR2 FYNNEI. This CDR3 is CASSVDRGGYGYTF. The CDR3 nucleotides read TGTGCCAGCAGTGTAGACCGAGGGGGCTATGGCTACACCTTC.

The chain combines TRBV14 with TRBJ1-2; D gene uncertain. Germline CDR1 reads SGHDN; CDR2 reads FVKESK. This CDR3 contains 16 residues. V lost 1 base to trimming and J lost 4 bases, with 16 bases between them. The DNA for the CDR3 is TGTGCCAGCAGCCAAGCCGGATCGGGTTTTGGCTATGGCTACACCTTC. Its protein is CASSQAGSGFGYGYTF.

Points on this clone: One end of the junction varies from germline; a read error may be responsible. This rearrangement joins TRBV7-7 to TRBJ2-3; perhaps TRBD2 as D (5 bases). CDR1 SSHAT and CDR2 FNYEAQ come from the germline V gene (reference sequence). This CDR3 has 15 residues. The CDR3 DNA follows: TGTGCTAGCAGCTTAACAGCGGACCGCACAGATACGCAGTATTTT. Its translation: CASSLTADRTDTQYF. Full variable domain (outside the CDR3, taken from reference TRBV7-7 and TRBJ2-3): GAGVSQSPRYKVTKRGQDVTLRCDPISSHATLYWYQQALGQGPEFLTYFNYEAQPDKSGLPSDRFSAERPEGSISTLTIQRTEQRDSAMYRCASSLTADRTDTQYFGPGTRLTVL.

This clone occurred many times. The chain links TRBV6-1 to TRBJ1-5; D gene ambiguous. CDR3 length equals 13 residues. Between the trimmed V and J ends, which lost 5 bases and 7 bases, there was a span of 12 bases. Germline CDR1 and CDR2: MNHNS and SASEGT. Here the CDR3 reads CASSPWGGQPQHF. CDR3 nucleotides: TGTGCCAGCAGTCCTTGGGGAGGACAGCCCCAGCATTTT.

This clone was counted between two and nine times. The chain has TRBV6-1 and TRBJ2-1, with D perhaps matching TRBD1 (8 bases). Germline loops: CDR1 MNHNS, CDR2 SASEGT. The CDR3 runs 15 residues. With 4 bases removed from V and 5 bases from J, the gap between germline ends came to 15 bases. In nucleotides, the CDR3 is TGTGCCAGCAGTGTCTCACAGGGGGGGGACAATGAGCAGTTCTTC. Amino acids: CASSVSQGGDNEQFF.

The chain recombines TRBV6-5 with TRBJ2-1; D perhaps matches TRBD2 (5 bases). The V gene's germline CDR1 is MNHEY and CDR2 SVGAGI. The ends were cut back, 9 bases at V and 8 bases at J, with 17 bases in the middle. The CDR3 consists of 13 residues. In DNA, the CDR3 is TGTGCCAGTGGCGAGGTTGCGCGGGATGAGCAGTTCTTC. Translated, it gives CASGEVARDEQFF.

The chain recombines TRBV4-3 with TRBJ2-3; D is unclear. CDR3 length: 14 residues. CDR1 is LGHNA, CDR2 YSLEER, per germline. V was pared by 1 base and J by 9 bases, with 14 bases between. CDR3 coding DNA: TGCGCCAGCAGCCAAGGCGGCACACGAGGCACGCAGTATTTT. Amino acids: CASSQGGTRGTQYF.

The CDR3 sequence is CASSTGTAVLDTEAFF. In DNA form, the CDR3 reads TGTGCCAGCAGCACTGGGACAGCGGTTCTGGACACTGAAGCTTTCTTT. The chain carries TRBV5-4 and TRBJ1-1, with 7 bases identical to TRBD1. V trimming: 4 bases; J trimming: 3 bases; junction bases outside the gene matches: 12. The germline CDR1 and CDR2 sequences are SGHNT and YYREEE (reference sequence). The CDR3 is 16 amino acids.

The J gene is TRBJ2-1, the V gene TRBV6-5; 11 bases agree with TRBD2. This CDR3 has 15 amino acids. Germline CDR1 and CDR2: MNHEY and SVGAGI. The trim removed 6 bases at V and 8 bases at J, leaving 9 bases unmatched. CDR3 nucleotides: TGTGCCAGCAGCCACGGGCTAGCGGGGGGCGATGAGCAGTTCTTC. It specifies CASSHGLAGGDEQFF.

The V call is TRBV11-2, the J call TRBJ1-2; no clear D gene. V lost 9 bases, J lost 5 bases, and 10 bases lay in between. CDR1 is SGHAT, CDR2 FQNNGV, per germline. There are 11 residues in the CDR3. CDR3 in DNA: TGTGCCAGGACGGAGAGTTATGGCTACACCTTC. Amino acid sequence: CARTESYGYTF.